These 26 T cell receptor beta chains share one sample of origin, sequenced in a study of Ad26.COV2.S vaccination and SARS-CoV-2 variants. TCRdb's copy holds only in-frame clones and misses some; the assay was immunoSEQ multiplex PCR. The table lists hundreds of thousands of clones, approximately 90% of them singletons, with about 4.6% in the top ten. Treatment denoted: 19 received Ad26.COV2.S at low or high dose, single or two shots; five or six received placebo; per-sample allocation not given. Day 63 following the first vaccine or placebo injection was when the samples were taken. Sequencing was performed on peripheral blood, taken in a trial of Ad26.COV2.S vaccine versus placebo. The receptors stem from a person aged 18-60 years who received the Ad26.COV2.S COVID-19 vaccine or a placebo.

This sequence joins TRBV5-1 and TRBJ2-5, with D unclear. Germline loops: CDR1 SGHRS, CDR2 YFSETQ. The ends were cut back, 1 base at V and 5 bases at J, with 12 bases in the middle. The CDR3 consists of 14 residues. The CDR3 region has the DNA TGCGCCAGCAGCTTGACTCTTGGGCATGAGACCCAGTACTTC. Translating it yields CASSLTLGHETQYF.

This rearrangement joins TRBV25-1 to TRBJ2-7; D is ambiguous. Germline-derived CDR1 and CDR2 are MGHDK and SYGVNS. The CDR3 totals 16 residues. V dropped 2 bases and J dropped 4 bases, with 18 bases sitting between them. CDR3 amino acids: CASSEGGNGFEYEQYF. The CDR3 bases are TGTGCCAGCAGTGAAGGCGGAAACGGTTTTGAGTACGAGCAGTACTTC.

V is TRBV28 and J is TRBJ1-1; unclear D gene. Germline-derived CDR1 and CDR2 are MDHEN and SYDVKM. CDR3 length: 13 residues. The ends were cut back, 4 bases at V and 2 bases at J, with 8 bases in the middle. The CDR3, as DNA: TGTGCCAGCAGTTCCGGAGCCAACACTGAAGCTTTCTTT. Translated: CASSSGANTEAFF.

The chain carries TRBV6-5 and TRBJ2-1; D is perhaps TRBD2 (6 bases). The CDR3 sequence is 11 residues long. Trimming shortened V by 8 bases and J by 4 bases, and 6 bases separated the two germline ends. CDR1 and CDR2 (germline): MNHEY, SVGAGI. The CDR3 region is CASGGYNEQFF. CDR3 in DNA: TGTGCCAGCGGAGGGTACAATGAGCAGTTCTTC.

Here the CDR3 DNA reads TGTGCCAGCAGGTTAACAGGGGTGGATACGCAGTATTTT. Protein sequence: CASRLTGVDTQYF. The chain links TRBV6-5 to TRBJ2-3; 7 bases fit TRBD1. Germline V gene data show CDR1 as MNHEY and CDR2 as SVGAGI. The ends lost 6 bases at V and 6 bases at J; junction bases unmatched: 6. The length of the CDR3 is 13 residues.

This chain links TRBV29-1 with TRBJ1-4; D may be TRBD1 (5 bases). This CDR3 region has 13 residues. CDR1 is SQVTM, CDR2 ANQGSEA, per germline. V dropped 5 bases and J dropped 3 bases, with 10 bases sitting between them. The chain's CDR3 is CSVSRGANEKLFF. CDR3 in DNA: TGCAGCGTTAGTAGGGGTGCTAATGAAAAACTGTTTTTT.

The CDR3 sequence: CASSPPGRYGYTF. The CDR3 nucleotides read TGTGCCAGCTCACCACCGGGACGGTATGGCTACACCTTC. The chain is built from TRBV18 and TRBJ1-2; perhaps TRBD1 as D (5 bases). Between the trimmed V and J ends, which lost 0 bases and 5 bases, there was a span of 7 bases. Germline values: CDR1 KGHSH, CDR2 LQKENI. The CDR3 is 13 residues long.

J is TRBJ1-4 and V is TRBV7-2; a weak D match, TRBD1 (6 bases). V was pared by 1 base and J by 8 bases, with 14 bases between. CDR3 length: 15 residues. The V gene's germline CDR1 is SGHTA and CDR2 FQGNSA. The CDR3 protein is CASSLGGGLREKLFF. CDR3 DNA: TGTGCCAGCAGCTTAGGGGGGGGGCTGAGAGAAAAACTGTTTTTT.

This sequence joins TRBV29-1 and TRBJ1-1; D call uncertain. Trimming took 7 bases from V and 6 from J, leaving 18 bases between them. Looked up from germline, CDR1 is SQVTM and CDR2 is ANQGSEA. This CDR3 contains 13 residues. The CDR3 loop reads CSADRPAPPEAFF. The CDR3 region has the DNA TGCAGCGCCGATCGTCCAGCCCCACCTGAAGCTTTCTTT.

The V call is TRBV5-1, the J call TRBJ2-7; 9 bases map to TRBD2. Germline V CDR1 and CDR2: SGHRS, YFSETQ. The CDR3 sequence is 15 residues long. Trimming took 5 bases from V and 0 from J; bases not matched to a gene: 6. This CDR3 is CASRRERGASYEQYF. The CDR3 DNA reads TGCGCCAGCAGACGAGAGCGGGGGGCCTCCTACGAGCAGTACTTC.

This clone was picked up a small number of times. The same CDR3 can be traced to other DNA sequences in this sample. The chain has TRBV7-9 and TRBJ2-2; the D is unclear. CDR1 and CDR2 from the germline V gene are SEHNR and FQNEAQ (reference sequence). V gave up 1 base and J gave up 8 bases, with 5 bases separating them. The CDR3 extends over 12 amino acids. The CDR3 sequence is CASSLGAGELFF. CDR3 sequence (DNA): TGTGCCAGCAGCTTAGGTGCAGGGGAGCTGTTTTTT.

CDR3 bases: TGTGCCACCAGCAGAGTCACAGGGATCCGGCAGCCCCAGCATTTT. It translates to CATSRVTGIRQPQHF. The chain carries TRBV15 and TRBJ1-5, with TRBD1 as a possible D gene (6 bases). CDR3 size: 15 residues. Trimming left V 1 base short and J 7 bases short, with 14 bases between. Per the germline V gene, CDR1 is LNHNV and CDR2 is YYDKDF (reference sequence).

The genes are TRBV27 and TRBJ2-5, with D possibly matching TRBD2 (5 bases). Trimming cost V 1 base and J 0 bases, with 6 bases left between them. The CDR3 has 14 amino acids. Per the germline V gene, CDR1 is MNHEY and CDR2 is SMNVEV (reference sequence). CDR3 DNA sequence: TGTGCCAGCAGTTTATACGGGAACCAAGAGACCCAGTACTTC. It encodes CASSLYGNQETQYF.

This chain links TRBV15 with TRBJ2-1; 13 positions agree with TRBD2. Germline V CDR1 and CDR2: LNHNV, YYDKDF (reference sequence). Trimming took 3 bases from V and 8 from J; bases not matched to a gene: 7. This CDR3 spans 16 amino acids. The CDR3 DNA is TGTGCCACCAGCAGGGAAACTAGCGGGAGGGTCTATGAGCAGTTCTTC. The encoded protein is CATSRETSGRVYEQFF.

The chain combines TRBV5-1 with TRBJ2-2, with 7 bases identical to TRBD2. Trimming cost V 4 bases and J 0 bases; bases outside gene matches: 6. Germline CDR1 reads SGHRS; CDR2 reads YFSETQ. The CDR3 loop spans 16 amino acids. CDR3 amino acids: CASSTSSGANTGELFF. In DNA form, the CDR3 reads TGCGCCAGCAGCACCTCTAGCGGAGCGAACACCGGGGAGCTGTTTTTT.

The genes are TRBV4-1 and TRBJ1-4; TRBD1 might be the D (6 bases). The CDR3 covers 15 residues. Germline V CDR1 and CDR2: MGHRA, YSYEKL. V was trimmed by 4 bases and J by 8 bases, leaving 17 bases between them. CDR3 protein: CASSLTQGGREKLFF. The DNA of the CDR3 is TGCGCCAGCAGCCTAACACAGGGCGGTCGGGAAAAACTGTTTTTT.

The chain joins TRBV4-3 to TRBJ2-1; the match to TRBD2 covers 9 bases. The CDR3 length is 16 residues. V shed 3 bases and J 9 bases; nucleotides not matched to a gene: 12. CDR1 and CDR2 (germline): LGHNA, YSLEER. The CDR3 sequence is CASSQDSGGGAGEQFF. The CDR3 DNA reads as TGCGCCAGCAGCCAGGACAGTGGCGGGGGGGCAGGTGAGCAGTTCTTC.

The chain recombines TRBV6-2 or TRBV6-3 with TRBJ1-5, with TRBD1 as a possible D gene (5 bases). The V gene lost 4 bases and the J gene lost 4 bases, with 14 bases spanning the gap. Germline assignment: CDR1 MNHEY and CDR2 SVGEGT. The CDR3 covers 15 residues. The CDR3 protein is CASSSVGTSNQPQHF. CDR3 DNA sequence: TGTGCCAGCAGTTCCGTCGGGACCAGTAATCAGCCCCAGCATTTT.

The rearrangement uses TRBV15 and TRBJ2-1; D remains unclear. CDR3 length: 12 residues. Trimming stripped 3 bases from V and 5 bases from J, with 5 bases between. Looked up from germline, CDR1 is LNHNV and CDR2 is YYDKDF (reference sequence). CDR3 coding DNA: TGTGCCACCAGCAGGGACCACAATGAGCAGTTCTTC. Translation gives CATSRDHNEQFF.

The genes are TRBV7-2 and TRBJ1-5; possible D gene TRBD1, 5 bases. CDR1 is SGHTA, CDR2 FQGNSA, per germline. The CDR3 is 14 residues long. The V gene lost 1 base and the J gene lost 8 bases, with 12 bases spanning the gap. Here the CDR3 reads CASSLGSTGEPQHF. In nucleotides, the CDR3 is TGTGCCAGCAGCTTAGGGTCAACGGGGGAGCCCCAGCATTTT.

Concerning this clone: The sample has other DNA sequences that encode this CDR3 too. This chain connects TRBV7-3 to TRBJ2-5; 7 nucleotides agree with TRBD1. In germline, CDR1 is SGHTA, CDR2 FQGTGA. Trimming took 1 base from V and 4 from J; bases not matched to a gene: 0. The CDR3 contains 13 residues. The CDR3 spells CASSLNRGETQYF. The CDR3, as DNA: TGTGCCAGCAGCTTAAACAGGGGAGAGACCCAGTACTTC.

The gene calls are TRBV30 and TRBJ1-4; TRBD1 aligns across 7 bases. Per germline, CDR1 GTSNPN and CDR2 SVGIG (reference sequence). The CDR3 has 17 residues. After removal of 0 bases from V and 3 bases from J, the junction contained 10 bases not matched to a gene. CDR3 DNA sequence: TGTGCCTGGAGTGTACTTCGAGGGGGCTGGGCTAATGAAAAACTGTTTTTT. Translated: CAWSVLRGGWANEKLFF.

This chain connects TRBV4-3 to TRBJ2-3, with 10 bases lining up with TRBD1. Germline values: CDR1 LGHNA, CDR2 YSLEER. V was clipped by 4 bases and J by 4 bases; unmatched bases: 2. CDR3 length equals 14 residues. In nucleotides, the CDR3 is TGCGCCAGCAGCCCCGGGACAGGGGCAGATACGCAGTATTTT. It encodes CASSPGTGADTQYF.

This chain links TRBV18 with TRBJ1-2; the match to TRBD1 covers 8 bases. CDR1 is KGHSH and CDR2 is LQKENI in the germline V gene. The CDR3 length is 12 residues. V dropped 2 bases and J dropped 8; count of bases not matched to a gene: 1. CDR3: CASSPTGGGYTF. In DNA, the CDR3 is TGTGCCAGCTCACCAACAGGGGGAGGCTACACCTTC.

This chain connects TRBV30 to TRBJ1-1, with D hard to call. CDR3 length: 13 residues. V was shortened by 3 bases and J by 1 base, with 9 bases between the two germline ends. The V gene's germline CDR1 is GTSNPN and CDR2 SVGIG (reference sequence). This CDR3 reads CAWRTTQNTEAFF. In DNA form, the CDR3 reads TGTGCCTGGAGGACGACACAGAACACTGAAGCTTTCTTT.

The rearrangement uses TRBV5-1 and TRBJ2-5; 9 nucleotides align to TRBD2. Germline V gives CDR1 SGHRS, CDR2 YFSETQ. V lost 0 bases, J lost 4 bases, and 7 bases stayed unmatched. This CDR3 is 16 amino acids long. The CDR3 region has the DNA TGCGCCAGCAGCTTGGTTAGTAGCGGGGGTCGAGAGACCCAGTACTTC. It translates to CASSLVSSGGRETQYF.